This T cell receptor (beta chain) was identified in a study of cytomegalovirus exposure and HLA in healthy donors. V lost 10 bases, J lost 4 bases, and 16 bases lay in between. The CDR3 extends over 13 amino acids. The V gene's germline CDR1 is MNHNS and CDR2 SASEGT. With 60 Vbeta and 13 Jbeta primers, the PCR was carried out. Generated by immunoSEQ multiplex PCR, the TCRdb table keeps only in-frame clones and is missing some. The sample holds about 170,000 clones, 70% to 90% seen once. This TCR came from a man aged 18 to 29 in good health and CMV-seropositive. The chain has TRBV6-1 and TRBJ1-1; D ambiguous. The specimen was PBMCs. Here the CDR3 DNA reads TGTGCCACCCGGGGAACACGGGGCACTGAAGCTTTCTTT. It is translated as CATRGTRGTEAFF.